The 21 T cell receptor beta chains reported below all come from one sample, sequenced in a study of vaccination and CD4 T cells after COVID-19. Their antigens are not known. Treatment given: roughly ten-day PBMC culture with coronavirus spike peptide pools or control peptides (ViraFEST assay). Sequencing of DNA taken from cultured CD4+ T cells relied on the Oncomine TCR Beta short-read assay. TCRdb itself ran the PCR reads through MiXCR, one entry per CDR3 protein. This sample carries about 14,000 distinct CDR3 sequences, about 64% of them seen once, and the ten largest clones take around 6.5%. Source material: CD4+ T cells from blood, cultured in vitro. The receptor set was obtained from a human donor who had recovered from COVID-19.

To note about this clonotype: This is likely a read error, given that the CDR3 carries no conserved phenylalanine or tryptophan at its end. No DNA is shown, since the ends of the CDR3 on it are uncertain; the CDR3 is the one TCRdb lists. The V gene is TRBV29-1, the J gene TRBJ1-2; TRBD1 was called by the table and not checked on the DNA. Germline CDR1 reads SQVTM; CDR2 reads ANQGSEA. The CDR3 is 10 amino acids in total, end residues counted. The CDR3 spells CSVEAGYNTY.

The chain combines TRBV20-1 with TRBJ2-1; D is perhaps TRBD2 (7 bases). Germline CDR1 reads DFQATT; CDR2 reads SNEGSKA (reference sequence). The CDR3 sequence is 18 residues long. V shed 2 bases and J shed 1 base, with 21 bases lying between them. The CDR3 coding sequence is TGCAGTGCTAGATCGTTGGTTTGGGGGGGCCGGTCCTACAATGAGCAGTTCTTC. It translates to CSARSLVWGGRSYNEQFF.

The chain employs TRBV19 and TRBJ2-4; tentative D call: TRBD2 (6 bases). V was shortened by 3 bases and J by 9 bases, with 15 bases between the two germline ends. CDR3 length: 14 amino acids. CDR1 and CDR2 (germline): LNHDA, SQIVND (reference sequence). The DNA for the CDR3 is TGTGCCAGTAGTATTGGTGGGAGGCGGGGCATTCAGTACTTC. Residues: CASSIGGRRGIQYF.

CDR3 sequence (DNA): TGTGCCAGCACCCAAGGCCTGGGTGCCTACGAGCAGTACTTC. This translates into CASTQGLGAYEQYF. The chain combines TRBV2 with TRBJ2-7; D is unresolved. The V gene's germline CDR1 is SNHLY and CDR2 FYNNEI. CDR3 length equals 14 residues. The V gene lost 7 bases and the J gene lost 2 bases, with 15 bases spanning the gap.

The rearrangement uses TRBV12-3 or TRBV12-4 and TRBJ1-6; 7 nucleotides agree with TRBD1. V lost 6 bases to trimming and J lost 9 bases; unmatched junction nucleotides: 11. The CDR3 is 15 residues long. CDR3 nucleotides: TGTGCCAGCAGCTACCTGACAGGGAATGGTTCACCCCTCCACTTT. Translating it yields CASSYLTGNGSPLHF.

V and J are TRBV11-3 and TRBJ1-1; D is undetermined. Germline loops: CDR1 SGHNT, CDR2 YENEEA. The CDR3 totals 15 residues. V shed 4 bases and J shed 5 bases, with 17 bases lying between them. The CDR3 coding sequence is TGTGCCAGCAGCTCCCCGAAGGAGGGATGGACTGAAGCTTTCTTT. Protein sequence: CASSSPKEGWTEAFF.

This clonotype has a handful of counts. V gene TRBV20-1 combines with J gene TRBJ2-2, with D tentatively TRBD1 (6 bases). The germline gives CDR1 DFQATT, CDR2 SNEGSKA (reference sequence). Trimming took off 6 bases at V and 6 bases at J, with 17 bases between the two ends. The CDR3 is made up of 14 amino acids. This chain's CDR3 is CSATRNRVAGELFF. In nucleotides, the CDR3 is TGCAGTGCAACTAGAAACAGGGTTGCCGGGGAGCTGTTTTTT.

The CDR3: CASSERAGNTIYF. The DNA for the CDR3 is TGTGCCAGCAGTGAGAGGGCTGGAAACACCATATATTTT. J is TRBJ1-3 and V is TRBV6-1; no reliable D call. The CDR3 is 13 residues long. From germline, CDR1 is MNHNS and CDR2 SASEGT. V was clipped by 3 bases and J by 2 bases, with 5 bases between them.

This clonotype was detected a few times. The chain couples TRBV5-4 to TRBJ2-1; tentatively, D is TRBD2 (6 bases). CDR1 is SGHNT, CDR2 YYREEE, per germline (reference sequence). V lost 2 bases, J lost 6 bases, and 18 bases lay in between. The CDR3 runs to 16 residues. In DNA, the CDR3 is TGTGCCAGCAGCTTCCCCGGACTTTCCGGGGGCAATGAGCAGTTCTTC. Its protein is CASSFPGLSGGNEQFF. Full variable domain (missing parts from reference TRBV5-4 and TRBJ2-1): ETGVTQSPTHLIKTRGQQVTLRCSSQSGHNTVSWYQQALGQGPQFIFQYYREEENGRGNFPPRFSGLQFPNYSSELNVNALELDDSALYLCASSFPGLSGGNEQFFGPGTRLTVL.

This clonotype showed up just a few times. The chain is built from TRBV19 and TRBJ1-2; 7 nucleotides align to TRBD1. Trimming took 6 bases from V and 8 from J; bases not matched to a gene: 18. Germline V CDR1 and CDR2: LNHDA, SQIVND (reference sequence). This CDR3 is built from 16 residues. The DNA of the CDR3 is TGTGCCAGTAGCCGACAGGGACCAGGGCATTTGGGAGGCTACACCTTC. Translation: CASSRQGPGHLGGYTF.

CDR3 in amino acids: CATSRDPGRGEAFF. CDR3 nucleotide sequence: TGTGCCACCAGCAGAGATCCAGGGCGAGGTGAAGCTTTCTTT. This rearrangement joins TRBV15 to TRBJ1-1; a weak D match, TRBD1 (5 bases). Germline V CDR1 and CDR2: LNHNV, YYDKDF (reference sequence). The CDR3 runs to 14 residues. V was pared by 0 bases and J by 7 bases, with 12 bases between. Combining the CDR3 with reference TRBV15 and TRBJ1-1 gives the whole variable domain DAMVIQNPRYQVTQFGKPVTLSCSQTLNHNVMYWYQQKSSQAPKLLFHYYDKDFNNEADTPDNFQSRRPNTSFCFLDIRSPGLGDTAMYLCATSRDPGRGEAFFGQGTRLTVV.

The genes are TRBV15 and TRBJ1-1; D is ambiguous. V was cut by 0 bases and J by 0 bases, with 2 bases left in between. The CDR3 contains 13 residues. Per germline, CDR1 LNHNV and CDR2 YYDKDF (reference sequence). The CDR3 sequence: CATSRELNTEAFF. The CDR3 region has the DNA TGTGCCACCAGCAGAGAGTTGAACACTGAAGCTTTCTTT.

The chain couples TRBV7-3 to TRBJ2-2, with D perhaps matching TRBD2 (5 bases). The CDR3 length is 18 residues. Germline CDR1 SGHTA, CDR2 FQGTGA. Trimming shortened V by 0 bases and J by 4 bases, and 18 bases separated the two germline ends. CDR3 sequence (DNA): TGTGCCAGCAGCTTAACGCCGGTTGAGGGAGTGGGCACCGGGGAGCTGTTTTTT. Translation gives CASSLTPVEGVGTGELFF.

The rearrangement uses TRBV19 and TRBJ1-5; D gene unclear. From germline, CDR1 is LNHDA and CDR2 SQIVND (reference sequence). CDR3 length: 14 amino acids. The V end lost 0 bases, the J end lost 10 bases, and 13 bases lay between the germline ends. CDR3 sequence (DNA): TGTGCCAGTAGTATAGATCAGTTATTCAATCCCCAGCATTTT. This codes for CASSIDQLFNPQHF.

This clonotype was detected once. The V and J genes are TRBV10-2 and TRBJ1-1; D possibly corresponds to TRBD1 (6 bases). The CDR3 has 15 residues. V dropped 4 bases and J dropped 1 base, with 13 bases sitting between them. Germline V gene sequence: CDR1 WSHSY, CDR2 SAAADI. In nucleotides, the CDR3 is TGCGCCAGCAGTGGACGAGGGGGAGAGAACACTGAAGCTTTCTTT. Translating it yields CASSGRGGENTEAFF.

This clonotype was observed a handful of times. The V call is TRBV7-3, the J call TRBJ2-2; 7 bases line up with TRBD2. This CDR3 is 15 amino acids long. V trimming: 5 bases; J trimming: 8 bases; junction bases outside the gene matches: 11. CDR1 and CDR2 (germline): SGHTA, FQGTGA. CDR3 DNA: TGTGCCAGCAGCCTCGAGGTCGGCGGGAGTGGGGAGCTGTTTTTT. As protein: CASSLEVGGSGELFF. The full variable domain, in which reference TRBV7-3 and TRBJ2-2 provide the parts outside the CDR3, is GAGVSQTPSNKVTEKGKYVELRCDPISGHTALYWYRQSLGQGPEFLIYFQGTGAADDSGLPNDRFFAVRPEGSVSTLKIQRTERGDSAVYLCASSLEVGGSGELFFGEGSRLTVL.

V and J are TRBV5-1 and TRBJ1-1; weak D call: TRBD1 (5 bases). Trimming pared 1 base from V and 4 bases from J, leaving 8 bases between. The CDR3 is 13 amino acids. Germline loops: CDR1 SGHRS, CDR2 YFSETQ. The CDR3 coding sequence is TGCGCCAGCAGCTTGACAACAGGCACTGAAGCTTTCTTT. It specifies CASSLTTGTEAFF.

This chain links TRBV28 with TRBJ1-2, with 7 bases matching TRBD1. Trimming removed 5 bases from V and 1 base from J; junction bases left unmatched: 4. This CDR3 region has 14 residues. The germline gives CDR1 MDHEN, CDR2 SYDVKM. CDR3 in DNA: TGTGCCAGCAGTAAGGGGGCCGGTAACTATGGCTACACCTTC. Translating it yields CASSKGAGNYGYTF.

This rearrangement joins TRBV28 to TRBJ1-1; D is undetermined. The CDR3 is 15 residues long. Germline V gene sequence: CDR1 MDHEN, CDR2 SYDVKM. V lost 2 bases and J lost 5, with 15 bases in between. The CDR3 DNA reads as TGTGCCAGCAGTTTAGGCGGGCGAGTGGGGACTGAAGCTTTCTTT. This sequence encodes CASSLGGRVGTEAFF.

This clonotype was observed a few times. The V call is TRBV15, the J call TRBJ2-7; a weak D match, TRBD2 (5 bases). Germline assignment: CDR1 LNHNV and CDR2 YYDKDF (reference sequence). The germline V and J ends were trimmed by 0 bases and 3 bases, with 12 bases remaining between them. This CDR3 contains 15 residues. The CDR3 nucleotides read TGTGCCACCAGCAGAGATCCGAGGGAGAGCTACGAGCAGTACTTC. This gives the protein CATSRDPRESYEQYF.

The gene calls are TRBV11-3 and TRBJ2-3, with TRBD2 matching over 11 bases. V shed 1 base and J 8 bases; nucleotides not matched to a gene: 5. The length of the CDR3 is 15 residues. Germline V gene data show CDR1 as SGHNT and CDR2 as YENEEA. CDR3 bases: TGTGCCAGCAGCTTAGGGCTAGCGGGAGGTGCTACGCAGTATTTT. This encodes CASSLGLAGGATQYF. Using reference TRBV11-3 and TRBJ2-3 for the parts outside the CDR3, the full variable domain is EAGVVQSPRYKIIEKKQPVAFWCNPISGHNTLYWYLQNLGQGPELLIRYENEEAVDDSQLPKDRFSAERLKGVDSTLKIQPAELGDSAVYLCASSLGLAGGATQYFGPGTRLTVL.